This T cell receptor (beta chain) appears in the sequencing data of a study of blood T cells in healthy people across ages. V lost 5 bases, J lost 4 bases, and 13 bases stayed unmatched. This CDR3 region has 16 residues. Germline values: CDR1 DFQATT, CDR2 SNEGSKA (reference sequence). Alongside a J-beta primer mix, a sample-barcoded 5' primer served in a second PCR lasting about 6 to 12 cycles. TCRdb reprocessed the 5' RACE reads via MiXCR and lists one record per CDR3 protein. In the table there are 650,000 to 950,000 distinct CDR3 sequences, 44% of which are singletons. Source material: blood. This sequence was found in a man aged 60-69 years in good health. This rearrangement joins TRBV20-1 to TRBJ2-3; TRBD2 aligns across 9 bases. The CDR3 region is CSAYFLRGGRPDTQYF. The DNA for the CDR3 is TGCAGTGCTTACTTTTTGCGGGGGGGGCGACCAGATACGCAGTATTTT.